Below, 13 T cell receptor beta chains from the same sample are listed, as sequenced in a study of graft-versus-host responses after intestinal transplantation. Method: immunoSEQ multiplex PCR; TCRdb's copy keeps in-frame clones and lacks some. Among about 40,000 clones listed, about 90% were seen once. The sequences come from PBMCs, collected roughly 300 days after intestinal transplant. The receptor source for this set is a human patient who received an intestinal transplant, so some T cells may come from the graft donor.

CDR3 loop: CAISEWGYNEQFF. As DNA, the CDR3 is TGTGCCATCAGTGAATGGGGGTACAATGAGCAGTTCTTC. The rearrangement uses TRBV10-3 and TRBJ2-1; D might be TRBD1 or TRBD2, each matching 5 bases. Germline-derived CDR1 and CDR2 are ENHRY and SYGVKD. V was cut by 3 bases and J by 4 bases, with 7 bases left in between. This CDR3 has 13 residues.

This clone was counted once. The chain has TRBV6-5 and TRBJ2-7; 8 nucleotides align to TRBD2. The CDR3 is 14 residues long. V shed 4 bases and J 4 bases; nucleotides not matched to a gene: 6. Germline CDR1 and CDR2: MNHEY and SVGAGI. In nucleotides, the CDR3 is TGTGCCAGCAGTTTAAGAGCGGGGGTTTACGAGCAGTACTTC. It translates to CASSLRAGVYEQYF.

This rearrangement joins TRBV6-1 to TRBJ2-7; D is unresolved. The germline V and J ends were trimmed by 3 bases and 6 bases, with 18 bases remaining between them. Germline loops: CDR1 MNHNS, CDR2 SASEGT. CDR3 size: 15 residues. Here the CDR3 reads CASSDTVSRSLEQYF. As DNA, the CDR3 is TGTGCCAGCAGTGATACAGTTTCCCGTAGCCTCGAGCAGTACTTC.

The chain employs TRBV6-1 and TRBJ2-7; TRBD1 agrees at 7 bases. V shed 3 bases, J shed 4 bases, and the junction held 6 bases outside the gene matches. This CDR3 is 14 amino acids long. Looked up from germline, CDR1 is MNHNS and CDR2 is SASEGT. The CDR3 reads CASSEATGDYEQYF. DNA for the CDR3: TGTGCCAGCAGTGAGGCTACAGGGGATTACGAGCAGTACTTC.

This chain joins TRBV6-1 and TRBJ2-3; 7 nucleotides match TRBD1. The CDR3 has 18 amino acids. Germline assignment: CDR1 MNHNS and CDR2 SASEGT. Trimming took 4 bases from V and 3 from J; bases not matched to a gene: 16. This CDR3 reads CASSVVTGTGSPTDTQYF. In nucleotides, the CDR3 is TGTGCCAGCAGTGTCGTGACAGGGACCGGGTCGCCAACAGATACGCAGTATTTT.

The chain is built from TRBV25-1 and TRBJ2-7; tentatively, D is TRBD1 (6 bases). The CDR3 sequence is 14 residues long. The V gene lost 8 bases and the J gene lost 0 bases, with 14 bases spanning the gap. The germline CDR1 and CDR2 sequences are MGHDK and SYGVNS. The CDR3 sequence is CASGKRTDSYEQYF. CDR3 sequence (DNA): TGTGCCAGCGGGAAACGGACAGACTCCTACGAGCAGTACTTC.

Here the CDR3 reads CASSITDTQYF. DNA for the CDR3: TGTGCCAGCAGCATCACAGATACGCAGTATTTT. The V gene is TRBV5-4, the J gene TRBJ2-3, with D unresolved. Trimming cost V 4 bases and J 2 bases, with 2 bases left between them. CDR3 size: 11 residues. Germline loops: CDR1 SGHNT, CDR2 YYREEE (reference sequence).

The chain couples TRBV27 to TRBJ2-3; D is perhaps TRBD2 (5 bases). Looked up from germline, CDR1 is MNHEY and CDR2 is SMNVEV (reference sequence). CDR3 length: 15 residues. Deletions cut 4 bases from V and 4 bases from J, with 15 bases between. The CDR3 loop is CASSSLVLQPDTQYF. DNA for the CDR3: TGTGCCAGCAGTTCACTAGTTCTGCAGCCAGATACGCAGTATTTT.

The chain is built from TRBV2 and TRBJ1-5; possibly TRBD1 for D (5 bases). Germline loops: CDR1 SNHLY, CDR2 FYNNEI. This CDR3 is built from 13 residues. Trimming left V 8 bases short and J 2 bases short, with 10 bases between. CDR3 sequence: CASAGSRNQPQHF. The CDR3 nucleotides are TGTGCCAGCGCAGGGTCTCGCAATCAGCCCCAGCATTTT. The full variable domain, completed using reference TRBV2 and TRBJ1-5, is EPEVTQTPSHQVTQMGQEVILRCVPISNHLYFYWYRQILGQKVEFLVSFYNNEISEKSEIFDDQFSVERPDGSNFTLKIRSTKLEDSAMYFCASAGSRNQPQHFGDGTRLSIL.

The gene calls are TRBV29-1 and TRBJ1-1; D remains unclear. Germline-derived CDR1 and CDR2 are SQVTM and ANQGSEA. The CDR3 length is 12 residues. Trimming took off 3 bases at V and 5 bases at J, with 10 bases between the two ends. CDR3 in amino acids: CSVEGLRTEAFF. CDR3 bases: TGCAGCGTTGAGGGCCTGAGGACTGAAGCTTTCTTT.

V gene TRBV29-1 combines with J gene TRBJ1-1; D is possibly TRBD1 (5 bases). The CDR3 is 12 amino acids. V was cut by 8 bases and J by 0 bases, with 10 bases left in between. Germline V gene data show CDR1 as SQVTM and CDR2 as ANQGSEA. The CDR3 nucleotides are TGCAGCACCAGGGAAATGAACACTGAAGCTTTCTTT. Protein: CSTREMNTEAFF.

In DNA, the CDR3 is TGTGCCAGCAGGCTAAACCTAGGGACAGGGGAAGCTTTCTTT. Translating gives CASRLNLGTGEAFF. The chain couples TRBV7-8 to TRBJ1-1, with TRBD1 identical over 9 bases. The V and J ends lost 6 bases and 8 bases, in that order; junction bases with no gene match: 10. The V gene's germline CDR1 is SGHVS and CDR2 FQNEAQ. The CDR3 length is 14 residues.

This rearrangement joins TRBV28 to TRBJ2-1; 8 nucleotides match TRBD2. The trim removed 5 bases at V and 4 bases at J, leaving 10 bases unmatched. Germline CDR1 MDHEN, CDR2 SYDVKM. The CDR3 covers 16 residues. CDR3 in DNA: TGTGCCAGCAGTGGACGAAGCGGGAGTACTTACAATGAGCAGTTCTTC. This sequence encodes CASSGRSGSTYNEQFF.